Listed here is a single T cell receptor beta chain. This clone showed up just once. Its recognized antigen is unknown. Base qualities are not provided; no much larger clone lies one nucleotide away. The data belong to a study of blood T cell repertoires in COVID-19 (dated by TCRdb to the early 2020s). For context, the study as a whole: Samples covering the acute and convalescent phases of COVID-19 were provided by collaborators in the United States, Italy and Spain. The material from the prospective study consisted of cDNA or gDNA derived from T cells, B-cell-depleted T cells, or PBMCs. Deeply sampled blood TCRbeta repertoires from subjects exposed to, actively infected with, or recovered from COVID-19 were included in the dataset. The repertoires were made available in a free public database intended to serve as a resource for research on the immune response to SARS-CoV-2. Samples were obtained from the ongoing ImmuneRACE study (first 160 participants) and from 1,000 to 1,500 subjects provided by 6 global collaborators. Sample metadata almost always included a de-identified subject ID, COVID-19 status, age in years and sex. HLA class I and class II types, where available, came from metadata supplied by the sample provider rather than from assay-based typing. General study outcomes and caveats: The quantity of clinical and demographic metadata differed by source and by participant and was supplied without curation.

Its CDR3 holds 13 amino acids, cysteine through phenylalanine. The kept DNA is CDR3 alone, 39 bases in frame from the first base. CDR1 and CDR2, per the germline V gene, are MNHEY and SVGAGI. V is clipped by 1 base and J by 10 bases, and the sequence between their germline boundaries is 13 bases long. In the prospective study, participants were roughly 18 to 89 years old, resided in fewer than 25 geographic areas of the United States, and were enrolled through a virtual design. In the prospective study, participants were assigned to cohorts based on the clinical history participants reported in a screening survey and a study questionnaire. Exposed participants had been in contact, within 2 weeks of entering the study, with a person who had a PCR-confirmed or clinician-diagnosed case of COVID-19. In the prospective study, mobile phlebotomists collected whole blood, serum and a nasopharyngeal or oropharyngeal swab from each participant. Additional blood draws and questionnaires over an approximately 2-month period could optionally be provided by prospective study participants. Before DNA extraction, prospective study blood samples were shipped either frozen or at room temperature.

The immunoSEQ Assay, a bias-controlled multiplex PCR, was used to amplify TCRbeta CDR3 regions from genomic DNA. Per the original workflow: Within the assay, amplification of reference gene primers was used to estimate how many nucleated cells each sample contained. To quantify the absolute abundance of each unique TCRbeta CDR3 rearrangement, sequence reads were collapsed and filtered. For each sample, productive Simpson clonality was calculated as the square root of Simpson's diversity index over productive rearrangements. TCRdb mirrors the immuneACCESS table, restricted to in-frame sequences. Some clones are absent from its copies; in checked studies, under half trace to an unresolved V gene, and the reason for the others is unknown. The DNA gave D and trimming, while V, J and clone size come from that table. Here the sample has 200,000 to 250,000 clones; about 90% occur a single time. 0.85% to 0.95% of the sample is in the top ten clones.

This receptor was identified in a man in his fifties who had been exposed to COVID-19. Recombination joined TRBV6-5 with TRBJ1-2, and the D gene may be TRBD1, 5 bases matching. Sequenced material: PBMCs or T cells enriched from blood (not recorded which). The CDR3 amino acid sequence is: CASSYWGRGDYTF. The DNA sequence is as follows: TGTGCCAGCAGTTACTGGGGTAGGGGCGACTACACCTTC.